The 12 T cell receptor beta chains listed next were all sequenced from one sample in a study of blood T cell repertoires in COVID-19. The assay was immunoSEQ multiplex PCR, and TCRdb's table has in-frame clones only and misses some. The table has some 170,000 clones, approximately 80% seen once. Source material: PBMCs or T cells enriched from blood (not recorded which). The receptor set was obtained from a man in his fifties who had recovered from COVID-19.

The rearrangement joins TRBV5-3 to TRBJ1-2; D not resolved. TRBV5-3 is placed among ORFs of uncertain function. Deletions cut 9 bases from V and 4 bases from J, with 19 bases between. The CDR3 has 14 amino acids. The CDR3 nucleotides read TGTGCCATATTCCCCCCGGGGTGTAGCTATGGCTACACCTTC. Amino acid sequence: CAIFPPGCSYGYTF.

J is TRBJ1-4 and V is TRBV2; perhaps TRBD1 as D (5 bases). Germline V CDR1 and CDR2: SNHLY, FYNNEI. This CDR3 contains 15 residues. V lost 6 bases to trimming and J lost 7 bases, with 18 bases between them. Here the CDR3 reads CASSETQGSGEKLFF. The CDR3 bases are TGTGCCAGCAGCGAAACGCAGGGTTCGGGTGAAAAACTGTTTTTT. The variable domain in full, with the rest retrieved from reference TRBV2 and TRBJ1-4, is EPEVTQTPSHQVTQMGQEVILRCVPISNHLYFYWYRQILGQKVEFLVSFYNNEISEKSEIFDDQFSVERPDGSNFTLKIRSTKLEDSAMYFCASSETQGSGEKLFFGSGTQLSVL.

The V and J genes are TRBV25-1 and TRBJ2-7; 8 positions match TRBD1. The CDR3 has 15 amino acids. J gave up 1 base and V 2 bases, and 4 bases lay outside the gene matches. Germline CDR1 MGHDK, CDR2 SYGVNS. CDR3 DNA: TGTGCCAGCAGTGAAGGGACAGGTCTATCCTACGAGCAGTACTTC. Its protein is CASSEGTGLSYEQYF.

The chain has TRBV2 and TRBJ2-7, with TRBD1 identical over 9 bases. CDR1 is SNHLY and CDR2 is FYNNEI in the germline V gene. The V gene end was trimmed by 5 bases and the J gene end by 3 bases; junction bases not matched to a gene: 5. This CDR3 is built from 14 residues. The CDR3 protein is CASSRDRVVYEQYF. The CDR3 region has the DNA TGTGCCAGCAGTAGGGACAGGGTTGTCTACGAGCAGTACTTC.

The chain combines TRBV4-1 with TRBJ2-2; TRBD2 matches 10 bases. Trimming cost V 4 bases and J 5 bases; bases outside gene matches: 7. Germline V gene lookup returns CDR1 MGHRA and CDR2 YSYEKL. CDR3 length equals 16 residues. For the CDR3, the DNA is TGCGCCAGCAGCCCGGGACTAGCGAGGGGGACCGGGGAGCTGTTTTTT. Amino acid sequence: CASSPGLARGTGELFF.

The chain couples TRBV7-3 to TRBJ1-2; no clear D gene. Trimming pared 5 bases from V and 3 bases from J, leaving 13 bases between. CDR1 and CDR2 (germline): SGHTA, FQGTGA. The CDR3 sequence is 14 residues long. The CDR3 DNA follows: TGTGCCAGCAGCCCTGCCGCGGAGGACTATGGCTACACCTTC. It is translated as CASSPAAEDYGYTF.

This rearrangement joins TRBV5-1 to TRBJ2-6, with a tentative D call TRBD1 (8 bases). V shed 4 bases and J shed 0 bases, with 23 bases lying between them. Germline CDR1 SGHRS, CDR2 YFSETQ. The CDR3 covers 20 residues. CDR3 loop: CASSTSPGQGGGSGANVLTF. CDR3 coding DNA: TGCGCCAGCAGCACCTCCCCCGGACAGGGCGGGGGCTCTGGGGCCAACGTCCTGACTTTC.

The gene calls are TRBV7-2 and TRBJ2-7; maybe TRBD1 (6 bases). The length of the CDR3 is 19 residues. Germline V CDR1 and CDR2: SGHTA, FQGNSA. V was pared by 5 bases and J by 6 bases, with 32 bases between. The CDR3 nucleotides read TGTGCCAGCAGCCCCGGTCTACTGGGCTCCGGGACAAGTTTAGCCGAGCAGTACTTC. Its protein is CASSPGLLGSGTSLAEQYF.

The rearrangement joins TRBV18 to TRBJ1-5; TRBD1 might be the D (6 bases). Germline values: CDR1 KGHSH, CDR2 LQKENI. The V end lost 6 bases, the J end lost 5 bases, and 14 bases lay between the germline ends. The CDR3 is made up of 14 amino acids. CDR3 sequence reads: CASSPGGLYQPQHF. The CDR3 nucleotides read TGTGCCAGCTCCCCTGGGGGCCTCTATCAGCCCCAGCATTTT.

J is TRBJ1-3 and V is TRBV30; 10 nucleotides align to TRBD1. The CDR3 runs to 14 residues. J lost 8 bases, V lost 4 bases, and 8 bases had no gene match. Germline V gene lookup returns CDR1 GTSNPN and CDR2 SVGIG (reference sequence). For the CDR3, the DNA is TGTGCCTGGAACCGGGACAGGGGTGCGTACACCATATATTTT. Translated, it gives CAWNRDRGAYTIYF.

The chain is built from TRBV24-1 and TRBJ2-2; TRBD1 agrees at 8 bases. Per germline, CDR1 KGHDR and CDR2 SFDVKD. The CDR3 is 13 residues long. Losses at the gene ends were 8 bases for V and 4 bases for J; bases not matched to a gene: 2. CDR3 in DNA: TGTGCCACCACGACAGGGGCCACCGGGGAGCTGTTTTTT. It codes for CATTTGATGELFF.

A note on this clone: Other DNA variants within this sample encode the same CDR3. The chain combines TRBV5-1 with TRBJ1-2; D unclear. The CDR3 consists of 13 residues. V gave up 0 bases and J gave up 5 bases, with 8 bases separating them. Per the germline V gene, CDR1 is SGHRS and CDR2 is YFSETQ. CDR3 bases: TGCGCCAGCAGCTTGGGCCAGATGTATGGCTACACCTTC. Translation: CASSLGQMYGYTF.